Listed below are T cell receptor beta chains from one sample, sequenced in a study of blood T cell repertoires in COVID-19. Some clones are missing from TCRdb's copy, which holds only in-frame ones; the method was immunoSEQ multiplex PCR. The sample includes roughly 330,000 clones, about nine tenths of them seen just once. The specimen sequenced was PBMCs or T cells enriched from blood (not recorded which). The receptors were gathered from a woman aged 18-35 years who had recovered from COVID-19. The CDR3 runs from the conserved cysteine through the conserved F or W. The D gene is left open where the match is weak. Size tells how often a clone was seen (once, few, many) or the class of an expanded clone, and some rows leave it out.

>TRBV5-1|TRBJ2-1|NA|TRBD2
CASSQGLAALGGVSYNEQFF
TGCGCCAGCAGCCAGGGACTAGCGGCCTTGGGTGGGGTCTCCTACAATGAGCAGTTCTTC
>TRBV28|TRBJ1-1|once|TRBD1
CASSSGQRNTEAFF
TGTGCCAGCAGTTCGGGACAGAGGAACACTGAAGCTTTCTTT
>TRBV13|TRBJ2-7|NA|TRBD2
CASSAGTSGPRGEQYF
TGTGCCAGCAGCGCCGGGACTAGCGGGCCGCGGGGGGAGCAGTACTTC
>TRBV6-2/TRBV6-3|TRBJ1-2|few|TRBD1
CASSSYRGYGYTF
TGTGCCAGCAGTTCATACAGGGGATACGGCTACACCTTC
>TRBV4-1|TRBJ1-1|NA|NA
CASSQEPGERTEAFF
TGCGCCAGCAGCCAAGAACCAGGGGAGCGCACTGAAGCTTTCTTT
>TRBV4-1|TRBJ1-6|NA|TRBD1
CASSRGQVNSPLHF
TGCGCCAGCAGTCGAGGACAGGTGAATTCACCCCTCCACTTT
>TRBV5-4|TRBJ2-7|once|TRBD1
CASSPGTGPSEQYF
TGTGCCAGCAGCCCCGGGACAGGGCCCAGCGAGCAGTACTTC
>TRBV10-3|TRBJ1-2|NA|NA
CATSGPTNYGYTF
TGTGCCACCTCAGGGCCTACTAACTATGGCTACACCTTC
>TRBV25-1|TRBJ1-2|NA|TRBD1
CASSSRDRGPYGYTF
TGTGCCAGCAGTTCCCGGGACAGGGGGCCCTATGGCTACACCTTC
>TRBV14|TRBJ2-7|NA|NA
CASSQDPPRQYF
TGTGCCAGCAGCCAAGACCCCCCTCGGCAGTACTTC
>TRBV7-2|TRBJ2-5|NA|TRBD2
CASSRTSGKETQYF
TGTGCCAGCAGCCGGACTAGCGGGAAGGAGACCCAGTACTTC